The sequence of this T cell receptor (beta chain) was determined in a study of graft-versus-host responses after intestinal transplantation. Across the study: Recipients had multivisceral, liver-intestinal, or isolated intestinal transplants. After anti-thymocyte globulin induction, recipients took tacrolimus and steroids for around three years. Notes on the study in general: Allograft clonal ratios (graft-versus-host to host-versus-graft) were high in patients who had graft-donor T cell macrochimerism.

Produced via immunoSEQ multiplex PCR; TCRdb's table is partial and in-frame only. The data contain about 110,000 clones, 93% of them singletons. Comment on this clone: What it binds is not known.

The CDR3 loop spans 16 amino acids. The ends lost 0 bases at V and 4 bases at J; junction bases unmatched: 7. CDR1 is MGHRA and CDR2 is YSYEKL in the germline V gene. This receptor was obtained from a human donor who received an intestinal transplant. This sequence joins TRBV4-1 and TRBJ2-7, with 9 bases matching TRBD2. Specimen: unstimulated CD8+ T cells sorted from spleen or lymph node cells, collected before intestinal transplant. This CDR3 reads CASSQDLAGNYYEQYF. DNA of the CDR3: TGCGCCAGCAGCCAAGATCTAGCGGGAAACTATTACGAGCAGTACTTC.